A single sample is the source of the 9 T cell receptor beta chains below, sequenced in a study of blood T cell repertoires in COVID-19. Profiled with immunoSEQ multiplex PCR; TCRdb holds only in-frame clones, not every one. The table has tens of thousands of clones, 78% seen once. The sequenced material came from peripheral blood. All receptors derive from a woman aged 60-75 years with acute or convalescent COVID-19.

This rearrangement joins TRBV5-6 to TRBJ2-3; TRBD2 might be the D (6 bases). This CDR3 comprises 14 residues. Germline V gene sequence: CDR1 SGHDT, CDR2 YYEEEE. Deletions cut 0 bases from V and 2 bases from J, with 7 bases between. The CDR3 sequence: CASSLAGDTDTQYF. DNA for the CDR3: TGTGCCAGCAGCTTGGCGGGGGACACAGATACGCAGTATTTT.

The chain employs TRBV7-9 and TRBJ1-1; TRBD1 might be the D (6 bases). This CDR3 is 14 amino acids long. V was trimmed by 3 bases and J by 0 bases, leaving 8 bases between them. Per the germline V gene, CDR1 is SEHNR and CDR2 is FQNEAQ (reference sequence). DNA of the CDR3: TGTGCCAGCAGCTTTGAGGGGGTGAACACTGAAGCTTTCTTT. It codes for CASSFEGVNTEAFF.

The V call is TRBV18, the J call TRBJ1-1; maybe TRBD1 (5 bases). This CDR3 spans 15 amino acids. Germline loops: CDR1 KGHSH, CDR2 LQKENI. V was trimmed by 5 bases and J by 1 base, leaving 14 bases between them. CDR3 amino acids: CASSTGGMGNTEAFF. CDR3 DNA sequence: TGTGCCAGCTCAACGGGGGGAATGGGGAACACTGAAGCTTTCTTT.

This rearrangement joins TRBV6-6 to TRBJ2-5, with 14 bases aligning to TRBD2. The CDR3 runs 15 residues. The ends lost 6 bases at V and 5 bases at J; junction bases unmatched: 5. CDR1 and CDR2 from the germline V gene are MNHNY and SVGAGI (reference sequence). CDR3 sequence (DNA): TGTGCCAGCAGCCTGACTAGCGGGGGGGCCGAGACCCAGTACTTC. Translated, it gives CASSLTSGGAETQYF.

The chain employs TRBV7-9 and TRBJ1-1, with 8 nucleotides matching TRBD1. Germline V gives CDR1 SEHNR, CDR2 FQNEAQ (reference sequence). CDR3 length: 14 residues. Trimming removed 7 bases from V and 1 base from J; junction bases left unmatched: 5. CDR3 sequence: CASTYDRGNTEAFF. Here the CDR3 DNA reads TGTGCCAGCACTTATGACAGGGGGAACACTGAAGCTTTCTTT.

In DNA form, the CDR3 reads TGTGCCAGCACGAACGGGGGTGAGCAGTTCTTC. The encoded protein is CASTNGGEQFF. The V call is TRBV6-5, the J call TRBJ2-1; possibly TRBD2 for D (6 bases). The germline V gene has CDR1 MNHEY and CDR2 SVGAGI. This CDR3 has 11 amino acids. V was shortened by 7 bases and J by 9 bases, with 10 bases between the two germline ends.

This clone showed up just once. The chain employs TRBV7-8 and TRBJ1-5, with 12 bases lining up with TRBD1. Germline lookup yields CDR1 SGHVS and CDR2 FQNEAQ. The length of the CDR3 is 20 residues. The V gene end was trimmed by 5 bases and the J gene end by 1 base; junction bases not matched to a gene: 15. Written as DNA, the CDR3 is TGTGCCAGCAGCGGGCGAACCGGGACAGGGGGCAGTGAGAGCAATCAGCCCCAGCATTTT. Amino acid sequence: CASSGRTGTGGSESNQPQHF.

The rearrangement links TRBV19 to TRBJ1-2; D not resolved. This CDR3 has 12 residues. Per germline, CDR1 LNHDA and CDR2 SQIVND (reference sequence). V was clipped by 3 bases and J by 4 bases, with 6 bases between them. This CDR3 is CASSIVGYGYTF. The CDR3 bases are TGTGCCAGTAGTATTGTCGGCTATGGCTACACCTTC.

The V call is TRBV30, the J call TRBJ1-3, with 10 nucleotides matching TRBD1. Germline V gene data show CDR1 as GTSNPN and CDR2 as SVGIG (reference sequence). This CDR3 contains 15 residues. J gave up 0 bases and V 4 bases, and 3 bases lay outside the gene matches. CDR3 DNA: TGTGCCTGGACGGGACAGGGGTTCTCTGGAAACACCATATATTTT. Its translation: CAWTGQGFSGNTIYF.